This T cell receptor (beta chain) came from a study of PD-1 blockade in classical Hodgkin lymphoma. A note on this clone: Its antigen is unidentified.

The CDR3 is made up of 14 amino acids. CDR1 is MNHEY, CDR2 SMNVEV, per germline (reference sequence). Between the trimmed V and J ends, which lost 8 bases and 4 bases, there was a span of 17 bases. Study results and limitations: Unlike CD8+ TCR diversity, which did not rise significantly by C4D1, CD4+ TCR diversity did. The study found complete responders had baseline diversity similar to newly diagnosed patients. Compared with healthy donors, newly diagnosed patients reportedly showed lower baseline TCR diversity.

TCRdb keeps only in-frame clones here, not all; method: immunoSEQ multiplex PCR. The repertoire holds about 97,000 clones, with 75% to 90% as singletons. Brentuximab vedotin exposure varied among the patients, all of whom had relapsed after autologous stem cell transplantation. Best responses fell into complete response, partial response or progressive disease. The TCR comes from a human donor with classical Hodgkin lymphoma. The V and J genes are TRBV27 and TRBJ1-1, with a weak D call TRBD1 (6 bases). The sample consisted of peripheral blood mononuclear cells (PBMCs), taken at baseline. The DNA for the CDR3 is TGTGCCAGCCCCCAATCGGGGGGCGGCACTGAAGCTTTCTTT. Protein sequence: CASPQSGGGTEAFF.